Below, 21 T cell receptor beta chains from the same sample are listed, as sequenced in a study of beta chain features in type 1 diabetes. Of the isolated RNA, all was reverse transcribed, and so the sequenced material was expressed TCRB transcripts. Method: immunoSEQ multiplex PCR; TCRdb's copy keeps in-frame clones and lacks some. The data show 500,000 to 850,000 clones, 11% to 15% seen once. These TCRs' antigens remain unknown. Study-level findings and limits: TCRB CDR3 length was moderately but significantly reduced in all four CD4+ subsets of Type 1 diabetes patients.

Sequencing was performed on naive CD4+ T cells from blood. The origin of the receptors is a man aged 18 to 30 with type 1 diabetes.

The chain employs TRBV5-6 and TRBJ2-1, with D unclear. Per germline, CDR1 SGHDT and CDR2 YYEEEE. The CDR3 consists of 11 residues. The germline V and J ends were trimmed by 2 bases and 9 bases, with 6 bases remaining between them. In nucleotides, the CDR3 is TGTGCCAGCAGCTTATTGGGTGAGCAGTTCTTC. Encoded protein: CASSLLGEQFF.

This clone was observed a few times. The CDR3 reads CASSLGVRSQETQYF. The CDR3 DNA is TGTGCCAGCAGCTTAGGTGTCAGAAGTCAAGAGACCCAGTACTTC. This chain uses TRBV7-3 with TRBJ2-5; D unresolved. The CDR3 is 15 residues long. V gave up 2 bases and J gave up 2 bases, with 12 bases separating them. CDR1 and CDR2 from the germline V gene are SGHTA and FQGTGA. Full variable domain (rest looked up from reference TRBV7-3 and TRBJ2-5): GAGVSQTPSNKVTEKGKYVELRCDPISGHTALYWYRQSLGQGPEFLIYFQGTGAADDSGLPNDRFFAVRPEGSVSTLKIQRTERGDSAVYLCASSLGVRSQETQYFGPGTRLLVL.

This clone has just a few counts. The V call is TRBV9, the J call TRBJ1-2; D gene ambiguous. Germline-derived CDR1 and CDR2 are SGDLS and YYNGEE. V was clipped by 3 bases and J by 7 bases, with 19 bases between them. The CDR3 extends over 15 amino acids. The CDR3 here is CASSDQIFGESGYTF. CDR3 in DNA: TGTGCCAGCAGCGACCAGATCTTTGGGGAGTCTGGCTACACCTTC.

J is TRBJ2-7 and V is TRBV4-3, with D possibly TRBD1 on 6 matching bases. The CDR3 is 17 residues long. The V gene's germline CDR1 is LGHNA and CDR2 YSLEER. V shed 1 base and J shed 0 bases, with 16 bases lying between them. The CDR3 is CASSQGGGQSYSYEQYF. CDR3 sequence (DNA): TGCGCCAGCAGCCAAGGCGGAGGACAGTCCTACTCCTACGAGCAGTACTTC.

The gene calls are TRBV10-3 and TRBJ2-4, with D perhaps assigned TRBD1 or TRBD2 (6 bases each). The CDR3 is 13 residues long. From germline, CDR1 is ENHRY and CDR2 SYGVKD. V gave up 2 bases and J gave up 8 bases, with 10 bases separating them. The chain's CDR3 is CAISEPGADIQYF. CDR3 DNA: TGTGCCATCAGTGAGCCGGGGGCGGACATTCAGTACTTC.

This chain links TRBV6-6 with TRBJ1-6; the match to TRBD1 covers 8 bases. The CDR3 sequence is 14 residues long. CDR1 and CDR2 (germline): MNHNY, SVGAGI (reference sequence). Trimming took 4 bases from V and 8 from J; bases not matched to a gene: 4. CDR3 DNA: TGTGCCAGCAGTTCGGACAGGGCTGATTCACCCCTCCACTTT. Translated: CASSSDRADSPLHF.

The chain has TRBV15 and TRBJ2-3; TRBD1 agrees at 9 bases. The V gene end was trimmed by 4 bases and the J gene end by 5 bases; junction bases not matched to a gene: 1. This CDR3 is built from 13 residues. CDR1 LNHNV and CDR2 YYDKDF come from the germline V gene (reference sequence). The CDR3 sequence is CATSKDRGDTQYF. CDR3 sequence (DNA): TGTGCCACCAGCAAGGACAGGGGAGATACGCAGTATTTT.

CDR3 amino acids: CASREDFGTDTQYF. The DNA for the CDR3 is TGCGCCAGCAGAGAGGATTTTGGCACAGATACGCAGTATTTT. The chain couples TRBV10-2 to TRBJ2-3; D call uncertain. The germline V and J ends were trimmed by 6 bases and 1 base, with 11 bases remaining between them. The CDR3 is 14 amino acids. CDR1 WSHSY and CDR2 SAAADI come from the germline V gene.

This clone was counted a few times. The chain uses TRBV2 and TRBJ1-1, with D possibly matching TRBD1 (5 bases). Germline V lookup: CDR1 SNHLY, CDR2 FYNNEI. Between the trimmed V and J ends, which lost 3 bases and 10 bases, there was a span of 9 bases. This CDR3 comprises 11 residues. Here the CDR3 reads CASSDRAIAFF. In DNA, the CDR3 is TGTGCCAGCAGTGACAGGGCTATAGCTTTCTTT.

V gene TRBV9 combines with J gene TRBJ2-5; 11 bases map to TRBD2. With 2 bases clipped from V and 3 bases from J, the junction kept 3 bases outside the gene matches. The CDR3 is made up of 15 amino acids. The germline gives CDR1 SGDLS, CDR2 YYNGEE. The CDR3 nucleotides are TGTGCCAGCAGCGTCCGACTAGCGGGAAAAGAGACCCAGTACTTC. Amino acids: CASSVRLAGKETQYF.

The V gene is TRBV28, the J gene TRBJ2-3, with 9 bases fitting TRBD1. This CDR3 has 14 amino acids. Germline loops: CDR1 MDHEN, CDR2 SYDVKM. Trimming at V came to 7 bases and at J to 4 bases, leaving 6 bases not matched to a gene. This CDR3 reads CASNPGQGPDTQYF. CDR3 DNA: TGTGCCAGCAATCCGGGACAGGGACCAGATACGCAGTATTTT.

The genes are TRBV5-1 and TRBJ2-1; TRBD2 might be the D (7 bases). Germline assignment: CDR1 SGHRS and CDR2 YFSETQ. V was pared by 4 bases and J by 4 bases, with 18 bases between. CDR3 length: 16 residues. CDR3 sequence reads: CASSTQTRGAYNEQFF. CDR3 coding DNA: TGCGCCAGCAGCACCCAAACACGGGGGGCTTACAATGAGCAGTTCTTC.

This clone was counted between two and nine times. The chain employs TRBV5-1 and TRBJ2-5; D may be TRBD1 (5 bases). CDR3 length: 13 amino acids. The V end lost 6 bases, the J end lost 3 bases, and 12 bases lay between the germline ends. Germline CDR1 reads SGHRS; CDR2 reads YFSETQ. The CDR3 nucleotides are TGCGCCAGCAACCCGGACACCAAAGAGACCCAGTACTTC. Protein product: CASNPDTKETQYF.

CDR3 in DNA: TGTGCCAGCAGCCAGCTAGAGACCCAGTACTTC. It specifies CASSQLETQYF. This chain links TRBV5-4 with TRBJ2-5, with D unresolved. Germline V gene sequence: CDR1 SGHNT, CDR2 YYREEE (reference sequence). The CDR3 is made up of 11 amino acids. Trimming pared 4 bases from V and 4 bases from J, leaving 5 bases between.

The chain recombines TRBV18 with TRBJ1-1, with D uncertain. Germline CDR1 is KGHSH and CDR2 is LQKENI. The CDR3 sequence is 13 residues long. Trimming removed 3 bases at V and 7 bases at J, with 12 bases between. The CDR3 DNA reads TGTGCCAGCTCACCCGACGGGTCAGGTGAAGCTTTCTTT. Translation gives CASSPDGSGEAFF. Looking up the rest from reference TRBV18 and TRBJ1-1 gives the full variable domain: NAGVMQNPRHLVRRRGQEARLRCSPMKGHSHVYWYRQLPEEGLKFMVYLQKENIIDESGMPKERFSAEFPKEGPSILRIQQVVRGDSAAYFCASSPDGSGEAFFGQGTRLTVV.

In this sample, this clone turned up a few times. The V gene is TRBV18, the J gene TRBJ1-2; D ambiguous. Trimming pared 6 bases from V and 8 bases from J, leaving 16 bases between. The germline gives CDR1 KGHSH, CDR2 LQKENI. The CDR3 extends over 13 amino acids. As DNA, the CDR3 is TGTGCCAGCTCCCCGGGCCCGCTAGTCGGCTACACCTTC. The encoded protein is CASSPGPLVGYTF.

J is TRBJ2-2 and V is TRBV9, with TRBD2 as a possible D gene (6 bases). Germline CDR1 reads SGDLS; CDR2 reads YYNGEE. The CDR3 covers 16 residues. The germline V and J ends were trimmed by 0 bases and 2 bases, with 11 bases remaining between them. The CDR3 bases are TGTGCCAGCAGCGTAGCTACGGGACTCAACACCGGGGAGCTGTTTTTT. Its protein product is CASSVATGLNTGELFF. The complete variable domain, with remaining parts taken from reference TRBV9 and TRBJ2-2, reads DSGVTQTPKHLITATGQRVTLRCSPRSGDLSVYWYQQSLDQGLQFLIQYYNGEERAKGNILERFSAQQFPDLHSELNLSSLELGDSALYFCASSVATGLNTGELFFGEGSRLTVL.

This clone was picked up a small number of times. The V call is TRBV10-3, the J call TRBJ1-4; 8 bases map to TRBD1. V shed 4 bases and J 8 bases; nucleotides not matched to a gene: 3. The CDR3 sequence is 13 residues long. Per the germline V gene, CDR1 is ENHRY and CDR2 is SYGVKD. CDR3 region: CAISGQGREKLFF. For the CDR3, the DNA is TGTGCCATCAGTGGACAGGGGCGAGAAAAACTGTTTTTT.

This clone has only a few counts. The V and J genes are TRBV7-3 and TRBJ1-1; D is possibly TRBD1 (5 bases). This CDR3 has 15 amino acids. Germline CDR1 reads SGHTA; CDR2 reads FQGTGA. The V end lost 5 bases, the J end lost 1 base, and 14 bases lay between the germline ends. The chain's CDR3 is CASSPGGSRNTEAFF. CDR3 in DNA: TGTGCCAGCAGCCCCGGGGGTTCCAGGAACACTGAAGCTTTCTTT.

The V gene is TRBV30, the J gene TRBJ1-2; no clear D. The CDR3 is 13 residues long. The germline V and J ends were trimmed by 4 bases and 2 bases, with 11 bases remaining between them. Germline CDR1 is GTSNPN and CDR2 is SVGIG (reference sequence). The CDR3 sequence: CAWTLTGNYGYTF. The CDR3 nucleotides read TGTGCCTGGACCCTGACGGGGAACTATGGCTACACCTTC.

J is TRBJ2-3 and V is TRBV30; 7 nucleotides match TRBD2. The CDR3 runs 14 residues. V trimming: 6 bases; J trimming: 5 bases; junction bases outside the gene matches: 11. Looked up from germline, CDR1 is GTSNPN and CDR2 is SVGIG (reference sequence). The CDR3 sequence is CACSRSGALDTQYF. DNA of the CDR3: TGTGCCTGCTCGAGAAGCGGGGCCTTAGATACGCAGTATTTT.